The 31 T cell receptor beta chains listed next were all sequenced from one sample in a study of cytomegalovirus exposure and HLA in healthy donors. Amplification used 60 Vbeta primers and 13 Jbeta primers. Clones were read by immunoSEQ multiplex PCR, and TCRdb kept only the in-frame ones, dropping some. The table records roughly 140,000 clones, over 70% of them present only once. Source material: PBMCs. The receptors derive from a male donor in good health and CMV-seronegative.

The CDR3 protein is CASSRGGNTEAFF. CDR3 nucleotide sequence: TGTGCCAGCAGTCGGGGTGGGAACACTGAAGCTTTCTTT. The genes are TRBV14 and TRBJ1-1; D gene uncertain. Between the trimmed V and J ends, which lost 6 bases and 1 base, there was a span of 9 bases. Germline V lookup: CDR1 SGHDN, CDR2 FVKESK. The CDR3 covers 13 residues.

This rearrangement joins TRBV4-1 to TRBJ1-5, with D possibly TRBD1 on 6 matching bases. Trimming removed 1 base at V and 0 bases at J, with 10 bases between. CDR3 size: 16 residues. From germline, CDR1 is MGHRA and CDR2 YSYEKL. This CDR3 reads CASSQAGEYSNQPQHF. CDR3 DNA sequence: TGCGCCAGCAGCCAAGCAGGGGAATATAGCAATCAGCCCCAGCATTTT.

V is TRBV5-4 and J is TRBJ2-2; D not certain. The CDR3 has 13 amino acids. Germline-derived CDR1 and CDR2 are SGHNT and YYREEE (reference sequence). The V and J ends lost 0 bases and 3 bases respectively, with 3 bases between them. CDR3 sequence reads: CASSLAYTGELFF. The CDR3 DNA reads TGTGCCAGCAGCTTGGCATACACCGGGGAGCTGTTTTTT. The complete variable domain, with remaining parts taken from reference TRBV5-4 and TRBJ2-2, reads ETGVTQSPTHLIKTRGQQVTLRCSSQSGHNTVSWYQQALGQGPQFIFQYYREEENGRGNFPPRFSGLQFPNYSSELNVNALELDDSALYLCASSLAYTGELFFGEGSRLTVL.

The chain combines TRBV6-5 with TRBJ2-7, with D hard to call. In germline, CDR1 is MNHEY, CDR2 SVGAGI. The CDR3 runs to 13 residues. Trimming left V 5 bases short and J 8 bases short, with 16 bases between. The CDR3 bases are TGTGCCAGCAGTATGGCGGTTTGGTACAAGCAGTACTTC. Amino acids: CASSMAVWYKQYF.

The chain employs TRBV7-9 and TRBJ2-7, with a possible D match to TRBD2 (6 bases). Germline V gene sequence: CDR1 SEHNR, CDR2 FQNEAQ (reference sequence). The CDR3 is 17 amino acids. The V end was cut by 4 bases, the J end by 6 bases, with 25 bases between. The CDR3 reads CASSSTLLIGRGGEQYF. CDR3 sequence (DNA): TGTGCCAGCAGCTCCACCCTCCTGATTGGGCGGGGCGGCGAGCAGTACTTC.

The rearrangement joins TRBV20-1 to TRBJ1-2; D uncertain. Germline values: CDR1 DFQATT, CDR2 SNEGSKA (reference sequence). Deletions cut 4 bases from V and 2 bases from J, with 5 bases between. The length of the CDR3 is 11 residues. The CDR3 is CSAIVNYGYTF. CDR3 in DNA: TGCAGTGCTATAGTAAACTATGGCTACACCTTC.

CDR3 protein: CASSFSGGADTQYF. The CDR3 DNA is TGTGCCAGCAGCTTTAGCGGGGGGGCAGATACGCAGTATTTT. The chain carries TRBV7-8 and TRBJ2-3; TRBD2 agrees at 11 bases. Germline V lookup: CDR1 SGHVS, CDR2 FQNEAQ. CDR3 length: 14 residues. V lost 3 bases and J lost 4; bases outside the gene matches: 0.

The rearrangement uses TRBV5-4 and TRBJ2-6, with 9 positions matching TRBD1. The V and J ends lost 7 bases and 3 bases, in that order; junction bases with no gene match: 5. There are 15 residues in the CDR3. CDR1 is SGHNT, CDR2 YYREEE, per germline (reference sequence). CDR3 coding DNA: TGTGCCAGCCAAACAGGGGGCGGTGGGGCCAACGTCCTGACTTTC. Amino acid sequence: CASQTGGGGANVLTF.

The chain is built from TRBV9 and TRBJ2-3, with 7 bases matching TRBD1. The CDR3 spans 16 residues. V lost 4 bases and J lost 0; bases outside the gene matches: 8. Germline loops: CDR1 SGDLS, CDR2 YYNGEE. CDR3 amino acids: CASSPSWGQSTDTQYF. The CDR3, as DNA: TGTGCCAGCAGCCCTAGTTGGGGACAGAGCACAGATACGCAGTATTTT.

The chain employs TRBV2 and TRBJ2-7; 9 bases fit TRBD1. The CDR3 covers 12 residues. Germline CDR1 reads SNHLY; CDR2 reads FYNNEI. With V trimmed by 9 bases and J by 3 bases, 3 bases remained unmatched. The CDR3 spells CASRTGVYEQYF. The CDR3 DNA follows: TGTGCCAGTAGGACAGGGGTCTACGAGCAGTACTTC.

This chain connects TRBV11-1 to TRBJ1-5, with 10 positions matching TRBD1. Germline lookup yields CDR1 SGHAT and CDR2 FQDESV (reference sequence). The CDR3 length is 15 residues. The J segment lost 5 bases and the V segment lost 3 bases, leaving 4 bases of the junction unmatched. CDR3 sequence (DNA): TGTGCCAGCAGCTTGTCTGACAGGGGGCATCAGCCCCAGCATTTT. Amino acids: CASSLSDRGHQPQHF.

This sequence joins TRBV27 and TRBJ2-7, with TRBD1 matching over 8 bases. CDR3 length: 13 residues. Losses at the gene ends were 6 bases for V and 5 bases for J; bases not matched to a gene: 6. Germline V CDR1 and CDR2: MNHEY, SMNVEV (reference sequence). The CDR3 spells CASSRTGHHEQYF. The CDR3, as DNA: TGTGCCAGCAGCAGGACAGGGCATCACGAGCAGTACTTC.

The chain carries TRBV28 and TRBJ2-5, with TRBD1 matching over 9 bases. Looked up from germline, CDR1 is MDHEN and CDR2 is SYDVKM. V trimming: 5 bases; J trimming: 3 bases; junction bases outside the gene matches: 7. CDR3 size: 15 residues. The CDR3, as DNA: TGTGCCAGCAGTACCCCCAGGACAGGGGAAGAGACCCAGTACTTC. It yields the protein CASSTPRTGEETQYF.

This clone was seen a handful of times. This sequence joins TRBV9 and TRBJ1-1; D perhaps matches TRBD1 (5 bases). The CDR3 extends over 15 amino acids. The germline V gene has CDR1 SGDLS and CDR2 YYNGEE. V was shortened by 3 bases and J by 5 bases, with 17 bases between the two germline ends. CDR3 DNA: TGTGCCAGCAGCGCGGTGGCAGGGCTGGGGACTGAAGCTTTCTTT. Its protein is CASSAVAGLGTEAFF.

The V and J genes are TRBV6-5 and TRBJ2-7, with TRBD1 as a possible D gene (6 bases). Germline V gives CDR1 MNHEY, CDR2 SVGAGI. V dropped 0 bases and J dropped 3 bases, with 9 bases sitting between them. This CDR3 has 14 amino acids. CDR3 sequence: CASSYSGQHYEQYF. CDR3 DNA sequence: TGTGCCAGCAGTTACTCTGGACAGCACTACGAGCAGTACTTC.

J is TRBJ1-3 and V is TRBV7-9; D unclear. Germline V gene lookup returns CDR1 SEHNR and CDR2 FQNEAQ (reference sequence). V was cut by 1 base and J by 8 bases, with 9 bases left in between. This CDR3 region has 13 residues. The DNA of the CDR3 is TGTGCCAGCAGCTTAGGCCGGGTAGACACCATATATTTT. This codes for CASSLGRVDTIYF.

V is TRBV28 and J is TRBJ1-5, with TRBD1 identical over 7 bases. V trimming: 5 bases; J trimming: 9 bases; junction bases outside the gene matches: 13. The CDR3 has 15 residues. Germline V gene sequence: CDR1 MDHEN, CDR2 SYDVKM. CDR3 sequence reads: CASSPRDSFAGPQHF. The CDR3 DNA reads TGTGCCAGCAGTCCCCGGGACAGTTTCGCAGGGCCCCAGCATTTT.

V gene TRBV19 combines with J gene TRBJ1-1, with 9 bases identical to TRBD1. The CDR3 spans 11 residues. CDR1 is LNHDA, CDR2 SQIVND, per germline (reference sequence). J was trimmed by 6 bases and V by 8 bases; bases with no gene match: 1. CDR3 loop: CASGQGSEAFF. The CDR3 DNA sequence: TGTGCCAGTGGACAGGGGTCTGAAGCTTTCTTT.

The V call is TRBV18, the J call TRBJ1-6; weak D call: TRBD1 (6 bases). Per the germline V gene, CDR1 is KGHSH and CDR2 is LQKENI. Trimming removed 2 bases from V and 7 bases from J, with 12 bases in between. The length of the CDR3 is 15 residues. CDR3 region: CASSPDGGANSPLHF. In DNA, the CDR3 is TGTGCCAGCTCACCAGACGGGGGGGCGAATTCACCCCTCCACTTT.

This clone has a handful of counts. At the DNA level, this CDR3 is encoded by other sequences in the same sample as well. V gene TRBV6-5 combines with J gene TRBJ1-2; 10 bases line up with TRBD1. The CDR3 runs to 16 residues. CDR1 and CDR2 from the germline V gene are MNHEY and SVGAGI. V shed 0 bases, J shed 4 bases, and the junction held 5 bases outside the gene matches. The chain's CDR3 is CASSYSRTGGGYGYTF. As DNA, the CDR3 is TGTGCCAGCAGTTACTCTCGGACAGGGGGAGGCTATGGCTACACCTTC.

The gene calls are TRBV29-1 and TRBJ2-1; 7 bases are a match to TRBD2. The germline CDR1 and CDR2 sequences are SQVTM and ANQGSEA. Unmatched junction bases numbered 9, after V lost 6 bases and J lost 7 bases. CDR3 length: 13 residues. In DNA form, the CDR3 reads TGCAGCGTCCACGGGGGGTCGCTGAATGAGCAGTTCTTC. It specifies CSVHGGSLNEQFF.

The CDR3 nucleotides are TGTGCCAGCAGTTTACAGGGGCAGGGAAATCAGCCCCAGCATTTT. Protein product: CASSLQGQGNQPQHF. The chain links TRBV2 to TRBJ1-5; 7 nucleotides align to TRBD1. From germline, CDR1 is SNHLY and CDR2 FYNNEI. V gave up 5 bases and J gave up 4 bases; unmatched junction bases: 8. The CDR3 totals 15 residues. The variable domain in full, with the rest retrieved from reference TRBV2 and TRBJ1-5, is EPEVTQTPSHQVTQMGQEVILRCVPISNHLYFYWYRQILGQKVEFLVSFYNNEISEKSEIFDDQFSVERPDGSNFTLKIRSTKLEDSAMYFCASSLQGQGNQPQHFGDGTRLSIL.

This clone was recorded once. The gene calls are TRBV7-9 and TRBJ1-4, with TRBD1 identical over 7 bases. This CDR3 has 16 amino acids. After removal of 2 bases from V and 8 bases from J, the junction contained 11 bases not matched to a gene. CDR1 and CDR2 (germline): SEHNR, FQNEAQ (reference sequence). The CDR3 region has the DNA TGTGCCAGCAGCTTATGGGCAGGGGGTCAAGAGGAAAAACTGTTTTTT. This translates into CASSLWAGGQEEKLFF. Full variable domain (missing parts from reference TRBV7-9 and TRBJ1-4): DTGVSQNPRHKITKRGQNVTFRCDPISEHNRLYWYRQTLGQGPEFLTYFQNEAQLEKSRLLSDRFSAERPKGSFSTLEIQRTEQGDSAMYLCASSLWAGGQEEKLFFGSGTQLSVL.

This chain uses TRBV6-5 with TRBJ2-5, with 7 nucleotides matching TRBD1. The J call may be mistaken, given a closer DNA end match to TRBJ2-7. Looked up from germline, CDR1 is MNHEY and CDR2 is SVGAGI. CDR3 length: 14 residues. The DNA for the CDR3 is TGTGCCAGCAGTTACAAGGCGACAGGGTACGAGCAGTACTTC. This gives the protein CASSYKATGYEQYF.

The chain is built from TRBV28 and TRBJ1-4; 8 bases map to TRBD1. Germline V gene data show CDR1 as MDHEN and CDR2 as SYDVKM. V lost 6 bases, J lost 16 bases, and 22 bases stayed unmatched. CDR3 size: 16 residues. The CDR3, as DNA: TGTGCCAGCAGCTCGATTGGGATAGGTGACAGGGGCCGGGGGTTTTTT. This encodes CASSSIGIGDRGRGFF.

The chain joins TRBV11-2 to TRBJ1-2; D call uncertain. Germline assignment: CDR1 SGHAT and CDR2 FQNNGV. With 1 base removed from V and 5 bases from J, the gap between germline ends came to 8 bases. This CDR3 is 13 amino acids long. CDR3 loop: CASSLGGAYGYTF. The CDR3 bases are TGTGCCAGCAGCTTAGGGGGAGCTTATGGCTACACCTTC.

The chain is built from TRBV28 and TRBJ2-1; 8 bases line up with TRBD1. Germline CDR1 MDHEN, CDR2 SYDVKM. This CDR3 is 15 amino acids long. V was clipped by 5 bases and J by 4 bases; unmatched bases: 7. The CDR3 DNA sequence: TGTGCCAGCAGTACTCCCGGGACAGGTTACAATGAGCAGTTCTTC. Protein: CASSTPGTGYNEQFF.

The chain is built from TRBV15 and TRBJ2-2, with TRBD1 identical over 11 bases. CDR1 is LNHNV and CDR2 is YYDKDF in the germline V gene (reference sequence). The V segment lost 5 bases and the J segment 2 bases; nucleotides outside the gene matches: 4. This CDR3 is 16 amino acids long. The CDR3 coding sequence is TGTGCCACCAGCCGAGGGACAGGGGGAAACACCGGGGAGCTGTTTTTT. Translated, it gives CATSRGTGGNTGELFF.

CDR3 sequence (DNA): TGTGCCAGCAGCCCACGGACCGCCCTCGGAGGAGGCTACACCTTC. This sequence encodes CASSPRTALGGGYTF. V usage is TRBV7-2 and J usage is TRBJ1-2; D gene ambiguous. The length of the CDR3 is 15 residues. Trimming pared 5 bases from V and 8 bases from J, leaving 21 bases between. Germline V gene lookup returns CDR1 SGHTA and CDR2 FQGNSA.

DNA of the CDR3: TGCGCCAGCAGCCAAGCCATCTCCTACGAGCAGTACTTC. Amino acid sequence: CASSQAISYEQYF. The rearrangement links TRBV4-1 to TRBJ2-7; D not certain. Looked up from germline, CDR1 is MGHRA and CDR2 is YSYEKL. The CDR3 extends over 13 amino acids. Trimming took off 1 base at V and 0 bases at J, with 4 bases between the two ends.

CDR3 in DNA: TGTGCCAGCAGCCCGGGACAGGCTAACTATGGCTACACCTTC. Amino acid sequence: CASSPGQANYGYTF. The chain links TRBV6-5 to TRBJ1-2; 8 bases map to TRBD1. The V gene's germline CDR1 is MNHEY and CDR2 SVGAGI. CDR3 length: 14 amino acids. J lost 0 bases, V lost 6 bases, and 3 bases had no gene match.